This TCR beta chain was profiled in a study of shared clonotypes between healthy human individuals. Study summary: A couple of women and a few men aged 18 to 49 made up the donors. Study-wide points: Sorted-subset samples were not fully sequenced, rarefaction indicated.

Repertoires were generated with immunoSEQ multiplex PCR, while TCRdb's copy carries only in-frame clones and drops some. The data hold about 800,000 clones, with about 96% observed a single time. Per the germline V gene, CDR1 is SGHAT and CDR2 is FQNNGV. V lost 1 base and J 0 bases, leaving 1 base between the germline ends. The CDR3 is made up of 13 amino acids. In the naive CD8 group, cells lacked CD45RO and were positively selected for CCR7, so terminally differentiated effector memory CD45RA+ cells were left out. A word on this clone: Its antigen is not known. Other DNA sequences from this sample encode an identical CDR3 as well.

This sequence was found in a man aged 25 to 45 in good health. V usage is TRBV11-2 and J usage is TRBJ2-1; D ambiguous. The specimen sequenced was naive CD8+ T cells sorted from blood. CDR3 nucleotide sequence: TGTGCCAGCAGCTTAGCCTCCTACAATGAGCAGTTCTTC. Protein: CASSLASYNEQFF.